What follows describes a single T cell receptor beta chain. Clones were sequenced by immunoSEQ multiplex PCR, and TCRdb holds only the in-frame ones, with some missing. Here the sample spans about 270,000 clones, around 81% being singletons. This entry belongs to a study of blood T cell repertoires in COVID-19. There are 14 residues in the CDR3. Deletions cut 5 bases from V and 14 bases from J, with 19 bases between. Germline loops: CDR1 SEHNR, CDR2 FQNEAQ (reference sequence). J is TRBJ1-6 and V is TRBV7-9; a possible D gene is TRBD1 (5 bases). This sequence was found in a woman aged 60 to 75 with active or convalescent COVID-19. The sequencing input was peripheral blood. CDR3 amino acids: CASSRLGVQGTLHF. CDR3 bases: TGTGCCAGCAGCCGACTAGGGGTCCAAGGGACCCTCCACTTT.